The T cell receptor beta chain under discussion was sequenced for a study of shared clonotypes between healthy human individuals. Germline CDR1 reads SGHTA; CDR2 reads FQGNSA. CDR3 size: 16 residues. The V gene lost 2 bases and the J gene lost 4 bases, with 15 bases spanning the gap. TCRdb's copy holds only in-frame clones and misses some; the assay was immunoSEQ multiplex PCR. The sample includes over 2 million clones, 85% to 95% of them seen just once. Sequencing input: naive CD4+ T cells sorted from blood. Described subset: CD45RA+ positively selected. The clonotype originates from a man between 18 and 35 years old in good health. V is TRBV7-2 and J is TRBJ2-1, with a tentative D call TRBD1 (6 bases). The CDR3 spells CASSLTAGVGYNEQFF. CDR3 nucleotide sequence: TGTGCCAGCAGCTTAACGGCAGGGGTTGGGTACAATGAGCAGTTCTTC.